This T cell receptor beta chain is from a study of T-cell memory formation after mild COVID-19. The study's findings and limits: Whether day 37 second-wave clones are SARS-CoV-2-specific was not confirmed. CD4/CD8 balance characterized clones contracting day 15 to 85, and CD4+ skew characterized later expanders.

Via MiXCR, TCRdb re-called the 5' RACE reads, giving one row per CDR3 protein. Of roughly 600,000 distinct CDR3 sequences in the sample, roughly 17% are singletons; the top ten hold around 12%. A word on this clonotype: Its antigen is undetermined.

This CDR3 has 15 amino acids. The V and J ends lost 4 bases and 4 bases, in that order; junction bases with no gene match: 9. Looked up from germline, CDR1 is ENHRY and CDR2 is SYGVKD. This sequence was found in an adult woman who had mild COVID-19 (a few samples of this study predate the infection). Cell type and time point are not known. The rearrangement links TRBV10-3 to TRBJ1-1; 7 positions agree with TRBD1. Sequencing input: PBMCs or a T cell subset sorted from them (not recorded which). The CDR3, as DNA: TGTGCCATCAGTGCCCCACAGGGGTATGGCACTGAAGCTTTCTTT. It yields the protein CAISAPQGYGTEAFF.